Included here is one T cell receptor (beta chain) sequence, with context. Trimming shortened V by 3 bases and J by 0 bases, and 16 bases separated the two germline ends. Per germline, CDR1 SGHRS and CDR2 YFSETQ. The CDR3 consists of 16 residues. The sample originates from a study of cytomegalovirus exposure and HLA in healthy donors. Method: immunoSEQ multiplex PCR; TCRdb's copy keeps in-frame clones and lacks some. The sample carries about 110,000 clones, approximately 94% recorded once. The chain is built from TRBV5-1 and TRBJ2-7; TRBD1 might be the D (7 bases). Specimen: PBMCs. This TCR was recovered from a woman younger than 30 in good health and CMV-seronegative. CDR3 loop: CASSWAGTVSSYEQYF. CDR3 DNA: TGCGCCAGCAGCTGGGCGGGGACAGTTAGCTCCTACGAGCAGTACTTC.